This entry lists 2 T cell receptor beta chains sequenced from one sample in a study of cytomegalovirus exposure and HLA in healthy donors. The PCR employed 60 Vbeta primers together with 13 Jbeta primers. This table comes from immunoSEQ multiplex PCR, and its TCRdb copy is limited to in-frame clones, with some not included. Among about 93,000 clones listed, around 73% were seen once. Material for sequencing was PBMCs. The receptor source for this set is a woman aged 40 to 50 in good health and CMV-seronegative.

This chain links TRBV19 with TRBJ2-5; possibly TRBD1 for D (6 bases). Trimming pared 3 bases from V and 3 bases from J, leaving 11 bases between. Germline values: CDR1 LNHDA, CDR2 SQIVND (reference sequence). The CDR3 consists of 14 residues. CDR3 in DNA: TGTGCCAGTAGTATTACTGGGGGCGAAGAGACCCAGTACTTC. Translated: CASSITGGEETQYF.

V gene TRBV7-7 combines with J gene TRBJ2-1; 9 positions agree with TRBD2. The length of the CDR3 is 13 residues. In germline, CDR1 is SSHAT, CDR2 FNYEAQ (reference sequence). V shed 3 bases, J shed 10 bases, and the junction held 4 bases outside the gene matches. The CDR3 spells CASSLGLAEEQFF. The CDR3 nucleotides are TGTGCCAGCAGCTTGGGACTAGCTGAGGAGCAGTTCTTC.